Below are 16 T cell receptor beta chains sequenced from a single sample in a study of blood T cell repertoires in COVID-19. The assay was immunoSEQ multiplex PCR, and TCRdb's table has in-frame clones only and misses some. The data contain around 300,000 clones, around nine tenths of them singletons. Source material: peripheral blood. All receptors come from a man between 50 and 59 years old with acute or convalescent COVID-19.

The chain recombines TRBV14 with TRBJ2-6; a possible D gene is TRBD2 (5 bases). V shed 5 bases and J shed 0 bases, with 11 bases lying between them. The CDR3 consists of 16 residues. Germline values: CDR1 SGHDN, CDR2 FVKESK. The CDR3 is CASSFQRSSGANVLTF. CDR3 sequence (DNA): TGTGCCAGCAGCTTCCAGCGGAGCTCTGGGGCCAACGTCCTGACTTTC.

In its sample, this clone was seen a few times. V is TRBV10-1 and J is TRBJ2-3; 10 nucleotides line up with TRBD2. The length of the CDR3 is 19 residues. Per germline, CDR1 WNHNN and CDR2 SYGVQD (reference sequence). The ends lost 3 bases at V and 2 bases at J; junction bases unmatched: 14. As DNA, the CDR3 is TGCGCCAGCAGTGAAGTTTTTGGAGCGGGGGGGCGGCCCACAGATACGCAGTATTTT. This translates into CASSEVFGAGGRPTDTQYF.

This clone was counted once. The chain combines TRBV30 with TRBJ2-7, with D perhaps TRBD2 (5 bases). The length of the CDR3 is 13 residues. Looked up from germline, CDR1 is GTSNPN and CDR2 is SVGIG (reference sequence). V lost 8 bases to trimming and J lost 5 bases, with 19 bases between them. The CDR3 sequence: CAGSGGRAHEQYF. The CDR3 nucleotides read TGTGCCGGTTCAGGCGGGCGTGCCCACGAGCAGTACTTC.

The rearrangement uses TRBV3-1 (or the pseudogene TRBV3-2) and TRBJ2-7, with 8 bases lining up with TRBD1. V gave up 8 bases and J gave up 6 bases; unmatched junction bases: 9. Germline V gene sequence: CDR1 LGHDT, CDR2 YNNKEL (reference sequence). The CDR3 runs 13 residues. The CDR3 DNA is TGTGCCAGCGCCAACACCAGGGGGCTCGAGCAGTACTTC. Residues: CASANTRGLEQYF.

This clone has more than one count but fewer than ten. The chain is built from TRBV6-5 and TRBJ1-1; tentative D call: TRBD1 (5 bases). This CDR3 region has 13 residues. V was cut by 6 bases and J by 4 bases, with 12 bases left in between. Germline CDR1 is MNHEY and CDR2 is SVGAGI. The CDR3 region is CASRGLGGTEAFF. Here the CDR3 DNA reads TGTGCCAGCAGGGGCCTCGGGGGCACTGAAGCTTTCTTT.

The chain uses TRBV5-6 and TRBJ1-2; 7 positions match TRBD1. Germline assignment: CDR1 SGHDT and CDR2 YYEEEE. The CDR3 has 14 residues. Trimming cost V 4 bases and J 2 bases; bases outside gene matches: 5. Here the CDR3 reads CASSQGTVNYGYTF. In DNA, the CDR3 is TGTGCCAGCAGCCAGGGGACAGTCAACTATGGCTACACCTTC.

This clone was recorded only once. The gene calls are TRBV5-6 and TRBJ1-2; 8 nucleotides agree with TRBD1. From germline, CDR1 is SGHDT and CDR2 YYEEEE. V was pared by 0 bases and J by 6 bases, with 4 bases of the junction left unmatched. This CDR3 is 14 amino acids long. CDR3 loop: CASSLGQGYNGYTF. Written as DNA, the CDR3 is TGTGCCAGCAGCTTGGGACAGGGGTATAATGGCTACACCTTC.

The J gene is TRBJ1-2, the V gene TRBV12-3 or TRBV12-4; D gene ambiguous. This CDR3 contains 13 residues. V lost 2 bases to trimming and J lost 8 bases, with 12 bases between them. CDR3 sequence (DNA): TGTGCCAGCAGTTTACGGGGAGTAGAAGGCTACACCTTC. Its translation: CASSLRGVEGYTF.

This sequence joins TRBV6-5 and TRBJ2-7; 8 bases align to TRBD1. The CDR3 loop spans 16 amino acids. Germline CDR1 and CDR2: MNHEY and SVGAGI. V lost 0 bases and J lost 0; bases outside the gene matches: 4. The chain's CDR3 is CASSYSKGQVSYEQYF. The CDR3 DNA reads as TGTGCCAGCAGTTACTCGAAGGGACAGGTCTCCTACGAGCAGTACTTC.

The chain combines TRBV12-3 or TRBV12-4 with TRBJ1-2; D is uncertain. The V end lost 5 bases, the J end lost 3 bases, and 10 bases lay between the germline ends. The CDR3 sequence is 13 residues long. CDR3 sequence (DNA): TGTGCCAGCAGTAACTATGCCCACTATGGCTACACCTTC. The encoded protein is CASSNYAHYGYTF.

V gene TRBV3-1 (or the pseudogene TRBV3-2) combines with J gene TRBJ1-1, with 7 bases aligning to TRBD1. The CDR3 is 13 residues long. Trimming took 4 bases from V and 4 from J; bases not matched to a gene: 3. CDR1 is LGHDT, CDR2 YNNKEL, per germline (reference sequence). DNA for the CDR3: TGTGCCAGCAGCCTGGGACAGTTCACTGAAGCTTTCTTT. Encoded protein: CASSLGQFTEAFF.

This sequence joins TRBV29-1 and TRBJ2-5, with TRBD2 matching over 10 bases. The CDR3 has 14 amino acids. CDR1 and CDR2 from the germline V gene are SQVTM and ANQGSEA. V gave up 4 bases and J gave up 0 bases; unmatched junction bases: 2. CDR3 in amino acids: CSVAGTSDQETQYF. The CDR3 DNA reads TGCAGCGTTGCCGGGACTAGCGACCAAGAGACCCAGTACTTC.

This chain joins TRBV9 and TRBJ1-1, with D perhaps matching TRBD1 (6 bases). From germline, CDR1 is SGDLS and CDR2 YYNGEE. This CDR3 has 13 residues. Trimming took off 0 bases at V and 10 bases at J, with 13 bases between the two ends. The CDR3 sequence: CASSVGTGRGAFF. CDR3 in DNA: TGTGCCAGCAGCGTAGGCACAGGGAGGGGAGCTTTCTTT.

The V and J genes are TRBV21-1 and TRBJ1-4; TRBD1 was called by the table and not checked on the DNA. TRBV21-1 is deemed a pseudogene. The CDR3 is 15 amino acids. CDR3 DNA sequence: TGTGCCAGCAGCATTTGGACAGGGTTGAATGAAAAACTGTTTTTT. Protein product: CASSIWTGLNEKLFF.

This sequence joins TRBV6-5 and TRBJ2-1, with 11 positions matching TRBD2. After removal of 7 bases from V and 7 bases from J, the junction contained 9 bases not matched to a gene. The germline V gene has CDR1 MNHEY and CDR2 SVGAGI. This CDR3 spans 15 amino acids. Written as DNA, the CDR3 is TGTGCCAGCACCCGTAGCGGGGGGGCTGGTAATGAGCAGTTCTTC. Translated: CASTRSGGAGNEQFF.

In this sample, this clone turned up a few times. V gene TRBV2 combines with J gene TRBJ1-2, with 8 bases lining up with TRBD1. Germline lookup yields CDR1 SNHLY and CDR2 FYNNEI. The CDR3 has 13 amino acids. With V trimmed by 6 bases and J by 4 bases, 4 bases remained unmatched. CDR3 sequence: CASSGDRGYGYTF. CDR3 DNA: TGTGCCAGCAGCGGTGACAGGGGCTATGGCTACACCTTC.